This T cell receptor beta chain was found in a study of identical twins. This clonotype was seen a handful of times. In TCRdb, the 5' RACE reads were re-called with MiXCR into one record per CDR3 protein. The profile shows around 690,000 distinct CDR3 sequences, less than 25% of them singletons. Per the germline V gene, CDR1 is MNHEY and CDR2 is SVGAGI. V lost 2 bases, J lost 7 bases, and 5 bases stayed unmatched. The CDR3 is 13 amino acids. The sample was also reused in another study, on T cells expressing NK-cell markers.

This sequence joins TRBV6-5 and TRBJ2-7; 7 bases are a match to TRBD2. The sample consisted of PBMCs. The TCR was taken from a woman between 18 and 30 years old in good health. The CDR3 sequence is CASSYGGVREQYF. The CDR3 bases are TGTGCCAGCAGTTACGGGGGGGTGCGGGAGCAGTACTTC.